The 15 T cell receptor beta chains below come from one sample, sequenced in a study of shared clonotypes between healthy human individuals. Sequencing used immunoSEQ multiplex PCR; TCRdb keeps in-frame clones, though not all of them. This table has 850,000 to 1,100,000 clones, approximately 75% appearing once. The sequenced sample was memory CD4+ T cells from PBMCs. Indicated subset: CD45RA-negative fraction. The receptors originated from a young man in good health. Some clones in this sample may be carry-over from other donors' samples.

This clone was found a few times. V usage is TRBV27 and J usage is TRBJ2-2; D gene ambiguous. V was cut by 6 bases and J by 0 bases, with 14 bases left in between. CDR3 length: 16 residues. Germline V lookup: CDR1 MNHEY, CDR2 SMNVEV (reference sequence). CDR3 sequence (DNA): TGTGCCAGCAGGCTCCGGGCGTCTACGAACACCGGGGAGCTGTTTTTT. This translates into CASRLRASTNTGELFF.

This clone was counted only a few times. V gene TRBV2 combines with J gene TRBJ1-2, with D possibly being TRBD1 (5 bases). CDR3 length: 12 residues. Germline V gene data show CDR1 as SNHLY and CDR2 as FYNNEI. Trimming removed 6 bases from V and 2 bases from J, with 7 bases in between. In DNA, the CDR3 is TGTGCCAGCAGGGACAACAACTATGGCTACACCTTC. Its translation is CASRDNNYGYTF.

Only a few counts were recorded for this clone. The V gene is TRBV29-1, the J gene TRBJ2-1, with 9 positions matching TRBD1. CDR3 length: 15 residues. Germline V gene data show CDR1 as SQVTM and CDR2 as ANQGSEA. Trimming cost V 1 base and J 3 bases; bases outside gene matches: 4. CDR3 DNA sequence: TGCAGCGTTGAAGGAGACAGGGGGGTCTACAATGAGCAGTTCTTC. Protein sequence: CSVEGDRGVYNEQFF.

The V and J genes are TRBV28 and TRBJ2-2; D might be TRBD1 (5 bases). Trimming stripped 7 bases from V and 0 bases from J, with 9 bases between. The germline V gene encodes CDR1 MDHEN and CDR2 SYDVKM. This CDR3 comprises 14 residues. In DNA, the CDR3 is TGTGCCAGCACCCGACAGACGAACACCGGGGAGCTGTTTTTT. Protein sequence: CASTRQTNTGELFF.

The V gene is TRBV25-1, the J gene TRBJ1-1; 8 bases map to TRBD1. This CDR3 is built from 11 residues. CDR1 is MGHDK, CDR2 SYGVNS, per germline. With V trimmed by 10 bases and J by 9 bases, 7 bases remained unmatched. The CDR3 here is CATQGGIKAFF. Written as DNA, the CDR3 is TGTGCCACACAGGGGGGGATTAAAGCTTTCTTT.

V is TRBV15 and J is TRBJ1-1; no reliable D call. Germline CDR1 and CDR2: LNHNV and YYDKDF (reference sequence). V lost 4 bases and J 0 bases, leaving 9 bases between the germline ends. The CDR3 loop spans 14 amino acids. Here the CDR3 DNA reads TGTGCCACCAGCATCCGAGTCGTGAACACTGAAGCTTTCTTT. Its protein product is CATSIRVVNTEAFF.

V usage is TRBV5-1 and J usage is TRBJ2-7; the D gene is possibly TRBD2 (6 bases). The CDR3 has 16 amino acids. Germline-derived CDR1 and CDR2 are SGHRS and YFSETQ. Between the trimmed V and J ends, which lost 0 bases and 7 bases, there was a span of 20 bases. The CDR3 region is CASSLAPSGTGGEQYF. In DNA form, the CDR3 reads TGCGCCAGCAGCTTGGCCCCATCCGGGACCGGGGGTGAGCAGTACTTC.

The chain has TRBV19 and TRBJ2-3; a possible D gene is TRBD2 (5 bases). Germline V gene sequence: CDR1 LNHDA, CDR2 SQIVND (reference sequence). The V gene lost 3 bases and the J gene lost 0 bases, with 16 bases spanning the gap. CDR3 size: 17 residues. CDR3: CASSIWGEETSTDTQYF. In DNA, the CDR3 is TGTGCCAGTAGTATTTGGGGAGAGGAGACAAGCACAGATACGCAGTATTTT.

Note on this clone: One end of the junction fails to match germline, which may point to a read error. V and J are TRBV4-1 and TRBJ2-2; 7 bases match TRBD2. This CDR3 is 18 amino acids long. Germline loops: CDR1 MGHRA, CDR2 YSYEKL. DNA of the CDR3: TGCGCCAGCAGCCAAGTGGCCCTCGCGGGGGAAAACACCGGGGAGATGTTTTTT. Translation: CASSQVALAGENTGEMFF.

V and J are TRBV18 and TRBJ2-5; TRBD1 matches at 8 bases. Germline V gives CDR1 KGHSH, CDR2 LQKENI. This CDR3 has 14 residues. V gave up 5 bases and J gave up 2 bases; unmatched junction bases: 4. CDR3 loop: CASSTRQGQETQYF. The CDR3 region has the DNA TGTGCCAGCTCAACGAGACAGGGGCAAGAGACCCAGTACTTC. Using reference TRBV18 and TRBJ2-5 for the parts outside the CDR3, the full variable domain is NAGVMQNPRHLVRRRGQEARLRCSPMKGHSHVYWYRQLPEEGLKFMVYLQKENIIDESGMPKERFSAEFPKEGPSILRIQQVVRGDSAAYFCASSTRQGQETQYFGPGTRLLVL.

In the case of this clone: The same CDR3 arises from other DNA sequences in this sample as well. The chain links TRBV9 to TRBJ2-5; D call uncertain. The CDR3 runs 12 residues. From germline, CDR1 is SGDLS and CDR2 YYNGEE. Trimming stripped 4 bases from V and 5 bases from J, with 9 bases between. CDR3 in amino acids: CASSPHEETQYF. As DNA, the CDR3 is TGTGCCAGCAGCCCACATGAGGAGACCCAGTACTTC. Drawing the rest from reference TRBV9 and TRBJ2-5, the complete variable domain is DSGVTQTPKHLITATGQRVTLRCSPRSGDLSVYWYQQSLDQGLQFLIQYYNGEERAKGNILERFSAQQFPDLHSELNLSSLELGDSALYFCASSPHEETQYFGPGTRLLVL.

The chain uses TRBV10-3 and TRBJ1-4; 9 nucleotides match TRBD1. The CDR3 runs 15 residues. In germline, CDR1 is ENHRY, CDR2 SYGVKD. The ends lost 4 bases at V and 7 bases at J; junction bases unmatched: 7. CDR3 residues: CAISASGTGSEKLFF. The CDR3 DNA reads TGTGCCATCAGTGCATCCGGGACAGGGAGTGAAAAACTGTTTTTT.

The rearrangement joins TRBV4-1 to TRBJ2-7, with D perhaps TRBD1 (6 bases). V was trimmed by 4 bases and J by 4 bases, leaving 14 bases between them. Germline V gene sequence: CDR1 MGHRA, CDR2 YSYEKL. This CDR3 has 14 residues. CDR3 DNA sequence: TGCGCCAGCAGCCTACGGGCAGGGGCGTACGAGCAGTACTTC. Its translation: CASSLRAGAYEQYF.

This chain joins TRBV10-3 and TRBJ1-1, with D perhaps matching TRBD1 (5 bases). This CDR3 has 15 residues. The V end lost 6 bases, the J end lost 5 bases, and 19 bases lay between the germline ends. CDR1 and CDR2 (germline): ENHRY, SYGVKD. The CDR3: CAIREPTADRTEAFF. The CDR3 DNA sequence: TGTGCCATCAGGGAACCGACAGCGGATCGGACTGAAGCTTTCTTT.

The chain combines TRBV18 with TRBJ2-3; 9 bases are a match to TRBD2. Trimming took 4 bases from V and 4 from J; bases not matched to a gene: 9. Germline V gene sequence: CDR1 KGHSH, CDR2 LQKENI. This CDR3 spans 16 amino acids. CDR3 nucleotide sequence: TGTGCCAGCTCACAGATTAGCGGGAGAAGGGCAGATACGCAGTATTTT. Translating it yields CASSQISGRRADTQYF. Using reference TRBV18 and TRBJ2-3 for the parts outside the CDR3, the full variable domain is NAGVMQNPRHLVRRRGQEARLRCSPMKGHSHVYWYRQLPEEGLKFMVYLQKENIIDESGMPKERFSAEFPKEGPSILRIQQVVRGDSAAYFCASSQISGRRADTQYFGPGTRLTVL.